The rows below give T cell receptor beta chains drawn from one sample of a study of T cell repertoires in cytomegalovirus infection. No cognate antigen is known for these TCRs. In TCRdb, the reads were re-called with MiXCR into one record per CDR3 protein. The sample holds under 150,000 distinct CDR3 sequences; under 35% are singletons and the top ten take 41%. This specimen consisted of CD8+ T cells from cultured PBMCs, obtained from culture after CMV antigen stimulation. These receptors came from a human donor in good health (CMV status not recorded). Some clones in this sample may be carry-over from other donors' samples. Both conserved end residues are part of each CDR3. Clone size is shown for a subset of rows, as once, few, many or a class of expanded clone.

j_gene,v_gene,abundance,CDR3aa
TRBJ2-3,TRBV10-3,few,CAISQIDTDTQYF
TRBJ1-6,TRBV27,-,CAPGTWNSPLHF
TRBJ2-7,TRBV6-1,-,CASSDQGVEQYF
TRBJ2-3,TRBV11-1,-,CASSPREGLKRLADTQYF
TRBJ2-2,TRBV7-9,-,CASSTGTGGEGRELFF
TRBJ1-2,TRBV12-3/TRBV12-4,-,CASSLTVNYGYTF
TRBJ1-1,TRBV7-8,few,CASSLWLMNTEAFF
TRBJ2-6,TRBV4-1,few,CASSLTGGWSGANVLTF
TRBJ1-1,TRBV3-1,-,CASTRIWGLTEAFF
TRBJ1-1,TRBV10-3,-,CAISESGGGFEAFF
TRBJ1-4,TRBV7-2,-,CASSSKSRPVDNEKLFF
TRBJ1-1,TRBV7-9,few,CASSSGDRGRGIPIMNTEAFF
TRBJ2-2,TRBV9,many,CASSSSSDSGELFF
TRBJ1-1,TRBV4-1,few,CASSGSPVSNTEAFF
TRBJ1-2,TRBV10-3,many,CAISESWQNYGYTF
TRBJ1-2,TRBV6-5,-,CASSGLGQNLIGYTF
TRBJ2-7,TRBV7-2,many,CASSPSTPEQYF
TRBJ2-7,TRBV19,few,CASSWTSGGHYEQYF
TRBJ1-6,TRBV6-2/TRBV6-3,-,CASSYGRSSYNSPLHF
TRBJ2-7,TRBV6-1,-,CATAPGPLTYEQYF
TRBJ2-5,TRBV11-3,-,CASSLGLAGEIRLGRKTQYF
TRBJ1-1,TRBV7-6,-,CASTFEAAGQGEAFF
TRBJ2-1,TRBV11-2,many,CASSFIQITYNEQFF
TRBJ1-2,TRBV11-2,few,CASSLALGLRGYTF